Below, 4 T cell receptor beta chains from the same sample are listed, as sequenced in a study of T cells in localized non-small cell lung cancer. Sequencing was performed with immunoSEQ multiplex PCR; in TCRdb, only in-frame clones are kept and a portion is missing. Among about 35,000 clones listed, roughly nine tenths were seen once. Sequences were derived from peripheral blood, sampled before any cancer treatment. Receptor source: a man between 40 and 75 years old with stage I lung adenocarcinoma.

This clone appeared once. The gene calls are TRBV19 and TRBJ1-1, with TRBD1 matching over 9 bases. This CDR3 comprises 18 residues. The germline V gene encodes CDR1 LNHDA and CDR2 SQIVND (reference sequence). J lost 3 bases, V lost 7 bases, and 18 bases had no gene match. Written as DNA, the CDR3 is TGTGCCAGTACTCCAGTGGGTTGGGACAGGGTTTTTCACACTGAAGCTTTCTTT. Protein: CASTPVGWDRVFHTEAFF.

The table lists this clone with a few counts. The chain recombines TRBV27 with TRBJ1-2, with D possibly TRBD1 on 5 matching bases. The CDR3 extends over 12 amino acids. Looked up from germline, CDR1 is MNHEY and CDR2 is SMNVEV (reference sequence). The V end was cut by 5 bases, the J end by 4 bases, with 8 bases between. CDR3 nucleotide sequence: TGTGCCAGCAGTAACGGGGGCTATGGCTACACCTTC. It is translated as CASSNGGYGYTF.

The J gene is TRBJ1-1, the V gene TRBV2; D perhaps matches TRBD1 (5 bases). CDR1 and CDR2 from the germline V gene are SNHLY and FYNNEI. The V and J ends lost 10 bases and 1 base respectively, with 13 bases between them. This CDR3 contains 13 residues. CDR3 loop: CATQRGPNTEAFF. The DNA of the CDR3 is TGTGCCACCCAAAGGGGCCCGAACACTGAAGCTTTCTTT.

The chain links TRBV19 to TRBJ1-5; possibly TRBD1 for D (6 bases). CDR3 length: 15 residues. Trimming cost V 6 bases and J 1 base, with 13 bases left between them. CDR1 is LNHDA and CDR2 is SQIVND in the germline V gene (reference sequence). CDR3 coding DNA: TGTGCCAGTAGGCCTCAGGGGACCAGCAATCAGCCCCAGCATTTT. Translation: CASRPQGTSNQPQHF.